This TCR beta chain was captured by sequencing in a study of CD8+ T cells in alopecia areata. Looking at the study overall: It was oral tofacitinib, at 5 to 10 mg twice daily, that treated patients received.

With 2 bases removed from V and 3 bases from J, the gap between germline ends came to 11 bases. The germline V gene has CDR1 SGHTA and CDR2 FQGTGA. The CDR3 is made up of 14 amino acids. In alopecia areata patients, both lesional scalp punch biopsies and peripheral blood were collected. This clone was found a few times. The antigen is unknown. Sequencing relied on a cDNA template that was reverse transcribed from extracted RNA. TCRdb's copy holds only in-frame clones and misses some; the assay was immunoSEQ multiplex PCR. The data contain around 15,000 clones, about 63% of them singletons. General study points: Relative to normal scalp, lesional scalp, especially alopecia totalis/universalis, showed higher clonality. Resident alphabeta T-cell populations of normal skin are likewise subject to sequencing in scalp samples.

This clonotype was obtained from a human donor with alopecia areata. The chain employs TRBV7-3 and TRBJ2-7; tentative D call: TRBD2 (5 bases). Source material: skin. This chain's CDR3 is CASSLVPGNYEQYF. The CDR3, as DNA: TGTGCCAGCAGCTTAGTCCCGGGGAACTACGAGCAGTACTTC.